This TCR beta chain was retrieved from a study of cytomegalovirus exposure and HLA in healthy donors. Overall study findings and caveats: CMV serostatus was the sole immune exposure information available. Based on reports, TCR beta sequences accurately predicted HLA-A and HLA-B alleles for most subjects.

Of note for this clone: Its antigen is unidentified.

Primers for the PCR totalled 60 Vbeta and 13 Jbeta. The repertoire was sequenced with immunoSEQ multiplex PCR; TCRdb's copy has only in-frame clones and lacks some. The sample carries around 90,000 clones, over 75% recorded once. All the people who gave samples were healthy bone marrow donors. The TCR was taken from a man aged 50 to 59 in good health and CMV-seronegative. The sequenced sample consisted of PBMCs.

The CDR3 sequence: CASSPTGTNEKLFF. The CDR3 nucleotides are TGCGCCAGCAGCCCGACAGGGACTAATGAAAAACTGTTTTTT. The J gene is TRBJ1-4, the V gene TRBV5-1, with 7 positions matching TRBD1. The trim removed 4 bases at V and 2 bases at J, leaving 2 bases unmatched. Germline V gene lookup returns CDR1 SGHRS and CDR2 YFSETQ. The CDR3 is 14 amino acids.